This TCR beta chain was sequenced during a study of CD8+CD57+ T cells in acquired aplastic anemia. For the study at large: CD4+ and CD8+ cells, once sorted, gave DNA averaging about 3 ug.

Study findings and constraints: Any difference that existed in CD8+ Simpson's diversity between patients and controls was not significant. Sharing between patients and controls was observed for about 27 CD8+ CDR3 sequences.

Trimming cost V 6 bases and J 3 bases; bases outside gene matches: 3. Germline V gene data show CDR1 as SGHRS and CDR2 as YFSETQ. The CDR3 totals 13 residues. This clonotype appeared a single time. What it binds is unknown. Template material for TCR beta VDJ and CDR3 profiling consisted of genomic DNA. MiXCR, applied by TCRdb to the reads, yields one record per CDR3 protein. The data hold approximately 300,000 distinct CDR3 sequences, with about 50% observed a single time. Sequencing was done on patients that had shown CD8+CD57+ cell expansion by flow cytometry. All patients had severe acquired aplastic anemia.

The specimen sequenced was sorted CD4+, CD8+, or CD8+CD57+ T cells (not recorded which) from PBMCs. This chain connects TRBV5-1 to TRBJ1-1, with 9 bases lining up with TRBD1. This sequence was found in a human donor with aplastic anemia. The CDR3: CASIRTGDTEAFF. CDR3 coding DNA: TGCGCCAGCATACGGACAGGGGACACTGAAGCTTTCTTT.